The 25 T cell receptor beta chains below were found in one sample sequenced in a study of blood T cell repertoires in COVID-19. Here immunoSEQ multiplex PCR was the method, and the copy in TCRdb shows in-frame clones only, minus some. This sample has about 130,000 clones, with 65% to 90% found just once. What was sequenced was peripheral blood. These TCRs come from a woman aged 55-75 years with active or convalescent COVID-19.

V and J are TRBV3-1 (or the pseudogene TRBV3-2) and TRBJ2-7; D possibly corresponds to TRBD1 (5 bases). Per germline, CDR1 LGHDT and CDR2 YNNKEL (reference sequence). The V and J ends lost 6 bases and 7 bases respectively, with 16 bases between them. There are 13 residues in the CDR3. The CDR3 protein is CASRPQGPCEQYV. The CDR3 region has the DNA TGTGCCAGCAGGCCGCAGGGCCCTTGTGAGCAGTACGTC.

The chain is built from TRBV7-2 and TRBJ2-3; D is possibly TRBD2 (6 bases). The V end was cut by 9 bases, the J end by 3 bases, with 19 bases between. This CDR3 has 15 residues. The germline CDR1 and CDR2 sequences are SGHTA and FQGNSA. CDR3 coding DNA: TGTGCCAGTCCTTCCGGGACTGGTCGTACAGATACGCAGTATTTT. It translates to CASPSGTGRTDTQYF.

This rearrangement joins TRBV27 to TRBJ2-2, with D possibly being TRBD2 (5 bases). Trimming removed 6 bases from V and 7 bases from J, with 12 bases in between. CDR1 is MNHEY, CDR2 SMNVEV, per germline (reference sequence). This CDR3 spans 13 amino acids. The CDR3 protein is CASRVPGYGELFF. The CDR3 DNA follows: TGTGCCAGCAGGGTCCCGGGGTACGGGGAGCTGTTTTTT.

The V and J genes are TRBV19 and TRBJ2-1; 10 bases are shared with TRBD2. The CDR3 is made up of 13 amino acids. The V segment lost 8 bases and the J segment 9 bases; nucleotides outside the gene matches: 7. Germline loops: CDR1 LNHDA, CDR2 SQIVND (reference sequence). Written as DNA, the CDR3 is TGTGCCAGTCATACCGGGACTAGCGTTGAGCAGTTCTTC. It codes for CASHTGTSVEQFF.

This chain joins TRBV2 and TRBJ1-6; D unclear. Trimming took off 8 bases at V and 0 bases at J, with 11 bases between the two ends. The CDR3 sequence is 15 residues long. Germline CDR1 and CDR2: SNHLY and FYNNEI. This CDR3 reads CASLAGSSYNSPLHF. The CDR3 DNA sequence: TGTGCCAGCCTAGCGGGCAGCTCCTATAATTCACCCCTCCACTTT.

The V call is TRBV7-9, the J call TRBJ1-2, with 8 bases matching TRBD1. The ends lost 2 bases at V and 10 bases at J; junction bases unmatched: 9. The CDR3 extends over 14 amino acids. The V gene's germline CDR1 is SEHNR and CDR2 FQNEAQ (reference sequence). CDR3 in DNA: TGTGCCAGCAGCTTAATGGACAGGGAAGGGGACTACACCTTC. This sequence encodes CASSLMDREGDYTF.

The CDR3 protein is CATSRGRDLLGTEAFF. The CDR3 DNA is TGTGCCACCAGCAGAGGTCGGGACTTATTAGGCACTGAAGCTTTCTTT. V and J are TRBV15 and TRBJ1-1; possible D gene TRBD1, 5 bases. This CDR3 is 16 amino acids long. Germline values: CDR1 LNHNV, CDR2 YYDKDF (reference sequence). Trimming cost V 1 base and J 4 bases, with 16 bases left between them. Based on the CDR3 plus reference TRBV15 and TRBJ1-1, the full variable domain is DAMVIQNPRYQVTQFGKPVTLSCSQTLNHNVMYWYQQKSSQAPKLLFHYYDKDFNNEADTPDNFQSRRPNTSFCFLDIRSPGLGDTAMYLCATSRGRDLLGTEAFFGQGTRLTVV.

The rearrangement links TRBV14 to TRBJ2-1, with 8 bases fitting TRBD1. The V segment lost 3 bases and the J segment 0 bases; nucleotides outside the gene matches: 7. CDR1 is SGHDN and CDR2 is FVKESK in the germline V gene. The CDR3 runs 17 residues. The CDR3 sequence: CASSHSPGQGSYNEQFF. In DNA, the CDR3 is TGTGCCAGCAGCCATTCCCCCGGACAGGGCTCCTACAATGAGCAGTTCTTC.

This chain connects TRBV5-6 to TRBJ1-2; possible D gene TRBD1, 5 bases. V lost 4 bases and J lost 7, with 20 bases in between. Per germline, CDR1 SGHDT and CDR2 YYEEEE. The CDR3 length is 15 residues. The CDR3 region is CASSLGPAQDSGYTF. Written as DNA, the CDR3 is TGTGCCAGCAGCCTCGGACCGGCCCAAGACAGTGGCTACACCTTC.

The chain combines TRBV7-2 with TRBJ2-1, with TRBD2 matching 14 bases. V dropped 4 bases and J dropped 8; count of bases not matched to a gene: 4. CDR1 is SGHTA, CDR2 FQGNSA, per germline. The CDR3 has 15 amino acids. CDR3 nucleotides: TGTGCCAGCAGCTCGGGACTAGCGGGAGCGGATGAGCAGTTCTTC. Translated, it gives CASSSGLAGADEQFF. Combining the CDR3 with reference TRBV7-2 and TRBJ2-1 gives the whole variable domain GAGVSQSPSNKVTEKGKDVELRCDPISGHTALYWYRQSLGQGLEFLIYFQGNSAPDKSGLPSDRFSAERTGGSVSTLTIQRTQQEDSAVYLCASSSGLAGADEQFFGPGTRLTVL.

The J gene is TRBJ1-6, the V gene TRBV5-1; TRBD1 might be the D (6 bases). The V gene's germline CDR1 is SGHRS and CDR2 YFSETQ. The CDR3 is made up of 15 amino acids. Between the trimmed V and J ends, which lost 4 bases and 5 bases, there was a span of 13 bases. The CDR3 sequence is CASSAVGGNNSPLHF. In nucleotides, the CDR3 is TGCGCCAGCAGCGCCGTAGGGGGAAATAATTCACCCCTCCACTTT.

The count of this clone is one. The V gene is TRBV5-1, the J gene TRBJ2-3; no firm D call. Per the germline V gene, CDR1 is SGHRS and CDR2 is YFSETQ. The CDR3 runs to 13 residues. V dropped 9 bases and J dropped 3 bases, with 14 bases sitting between them. The CDR3: CATRQDPTDTQYF. The CDR3 DNA sequence: TGCGCCACCAGGCAGGATCCAACAGATACGCAGTATTTT.

The V gene is TRBV11-2, the J gene TRBJ2-7, with no clear D. The germline CDR1 and CDR2 sequences are SGHAT and FQNNGV. V was shortened by 0 bases and J by 5 bases, with 14 bases between the two germline ends. This CDR3 spans 15 amino acids. CDR3 loop: CASSLERYLWNEQYV. The CDR3, as DNA: TGTGCCAGCAGCTTAGAGCGGTACCTTTGGAACGAGCAGTACGTC.

The chain links TRBV11-2 to TRBJ2-3, with TRBD1 as a possible D gene (5 bases). CDR1 and CDR2 from the germline V gene are SGHAT and FQNNGV. The CDR3 consists of 13 residues. Between the trimmed V and J ends, which lost 10 bases and 4 bases, there was a span of 15 bases. The DNA for the CDR3 is TGTGCCACCATAGGGCAGGGATCAGATACGCAGTATTTT. Translated, it gives CATIGQGSDTQYF.

The chain recombines TRBV10-2 with TRBJ1-3; 10 nucleotides align to TRBD1. V shed 4 bases and J 3 bases; nucleotides not matched to a gene: 3. In germline, CDR1 is WSHSY, CDR2 SAAADI. There are 15 residues in the CDR3. The CDR3 nucleotides read TGCGCCAGCAGTGTGGGACAGGGGAGTGGAAACACCATATATTTT. This gives the protein CASSVGQGSGNTIYF.

This clone was seen only once. The V gene is TRBV18, the J gene TRBJ2-7; D perhaps matches TRBD1 (6 bases). Trimming stripped 6 bases from V and 5 bases from J, with 17 bases between. Germline CDR1 and CDR2: KGHSH and LQKENI. This CDR3 region has 14 residues. CDR3 in DNA: TGTGCCAGCTCCCGGCGGGCCAGGGACAACGAGCAGTACGTC. This sequence encodes CASSRRARDNEQYV.

The V gene is TRBV7-2, the J gene TRBJ2-7; 7 nucleotides match TRBD2. J lost 3 bases, V lost 1 base, and 3 bases had no gene match. The CDR3 is 14 residues long. Germline CDR1 SGHTA, CDR2 FQGNSA. CDR3 residues: CASSLGRGDYEQYF. In DNA form, the CDR3 reads TGTGCCAGCAGCTTAGGTCGGGGGGACTACGAGCAGTACTTC.

This chain connects TRBV19 to TRBJ2-1; D perhaps matches TRBD2 (7 bases). V gave up 2 bases and J gave up 2 bases, with 13 bases separating them. The CDR3 has 16 amino acids. Germline V gene sequence: CDR1 LNHDA, CDR2 SQIVND (reference sequence). The CDR3 sequence is CASSIRGRAAYNEQFF. In DNA form, the CDR3 reads TGTGCCAGTAGTATAAGGGGGAGGGCCGCCTACAATGAGCAGTTCTTC. Full variable domain (remainder filled in from reference TRBV19 and TRBJ2-1): DGGITQSPKYLFRKEGQNVTLSCEQNLNHDAMYWYRQDPGQGLRLIYYSQIVNDFQKGDIAEGYSVSREKKESFPLTVTSAQKNPTAFYLCASSIRGRAAYNEQFFGPGTRLTVL.

The J gene is TRBJ1-2, the V gene TRBV12-3 or TRBV12-4; D gene ambiguous. Trimming removed 2 bases at V and 0 bases at J, with 4 bases between. This CDR3 comprises 13 residues. The CDR3 DNA is TGTGCCAGCAGTTTAACAGCTAACTATGGCTACACCTTC. Translation: CASSLTANYGYTF.

This chain links TRBV5-6 with TRBJ2-3, with D perhaps TRBD1 (7 bases). Trimming stripped 6 bases from V and 0 bases from J, with 14 bases between. Germline V gives CDR1 SGHDT, CDR2 YYEEEE. The CDR3 loop spans 15 amino acids. The CDR3 reads CASTLAGQSTDTQYF. DNA of the CDR3: TGTGCCAGCACTCTTGCGGGACAGAGCACAGATACGCAGTATTTT.

CDR3 sequence reads: CASRRSGTNTGELFF. The CDR3 bases are TGTGCCAGCAGGCGTTCGGGTACGAACACCGGGGAGCTGTTTTTT. The chain couples TRBV28 to TRBJ2-2; D not certain. V shed 6 bases and J shed 0 bases, with 11 bases lying between them. The germline CDR1 and CDR2 sequences are MDHEN and SYDVKM. CDR3 length: 15 amino acids. The full variable domain, completed using reference TRBV28 and TRBJ2-2, is DVKVTQSSRYLVKRTGEKVFLECVQDMDHENMFWYRQDPGLGLRLIYFSYDVKMKEKGDIPEGYSVSREKKERFSLILESASTNQTSMYLCASRRSGTNTGELFFGEGSRLTVL.

This clone turned up a few times. This chain uses TRBV4-1 with TRBJ2-1; no definite D call. CDR3 size: 15 residues. Germline V lookup: CDR1 MGHRA, CDR2 YSYEKL. Trimming took 4 bases from V and 9 from J, leaving 19 bases between them. The CDR3 region has the DNA TGCGCCAGCAGCCCTGACACAGTCGGTAATGGTGAGCAGTTCTTC. As protein: CASSPDTVGNGEQFF.

The chain recombines TRBV5-4 with TRBJ2-1, with D perhaps matching TRBD2 (6 bases). Trimming stripped 1 base from V and 5 bases from J, with 13 bases between. Germline V gene sequence: CDR1 SGHNT, CDR2 YYREEE (reference sequence). This CDR3 is 15 amino acids long. The chain's CDR3 is CASSLNQKRDNEQFF. The CDR3 DNA reads as TGTGCCAGCAGCTTGAATCAAAAGCGGGACAATGAGCAGTTCTTC.

This rearrangement joins TRBV5-1 to TRBJ1-1, with D hard to call. V was clipped by 4 bases and J by 2 bases, with 12 bases between them. Per the germline V gene, CDR1 is SGHRS and CDR2 is YFSETQ. This CDR3 is built from 14 residues. The CDR3 DNA is TGCGCCAGCAGCCTCACCTACGATAACACTGAAGCTTTCTTT. Translating gives CASSLTYDNTEAFF.

The rearrangement joins TRBV11-3 to TRBJ2-3; 7 nucleotides match TRBD2. The CDR3 runs 17 residues. Per the germline V gene, CDR1 is SGHNT and CDR2 is YENEEA. With 1 base clipped from V and 2 bases from J, the junction kept 9 bases outside the gene matches. CDR3 bases: TGTGCCAGCAGCTTAGGGTTAGCGGGCCCTATCACAGATACGCAGTATTTT. Translated, it gives CASSLGLAGPITDTQYF.